These T cell receptor beta chains were read from a single sample in a study of blood T cell repertoires in COVID-19. The method was immunoSEQ multiplex PCR; TCRdb's version includes in-frame clones alone and lacks a portion of them. The sample lists 120,000 or so clones; around four fifths were seen once. The sequencing input was peripheral blood. The receptors stem from a man older than 75 with active or convalescent COVID-19. Each CDR3 is given without its conserved first and last residue.

TRBV6-5	ASSYSGDPALH
TRBV6-5	ASTSRALTDTQY
TRBV4-2	ASSPRSGGATDTQY
TRBV5-1	ASSPLGVTEAF
TRBV6-5	ASRAMGGRNEKLF
TRBV5-6	ASSTTGSGNTIY
TRBV7-2	ASSYGLAFSTDTQY
TRBV3-1/TRBV3-2	ASRNRADGYT
TRBV7-9	ASRARGSYNEQF
TRBV28	ASSLGLAGLYNEQF
TRBV5-1	ASSLVRETEAF
TRBV4-2	ASSLIGGLADTQY
TRBV28	ASSLAGLNIQY
TRBV30	AWTLGHGSTEAF
TRBV4-2	ASSQGTGVVSNQPQH
TRBV11-2	ASSLPGQGRAWETQY
TRBV29-1	SVDGLAGGMGQETQY
TRBV13	ASSLGRGKGEKLF
TRBV7-9	ASGFGGGPDSEQF
TRBV16	ASSQSGGKTYNEQF
TRBV6-5	ASSYEVNTEAF
TRBV11-2	ASSLVGSSARLGDEQF
TRBV21-1	ARFGGRKNTEAF
TRBV7-3	ASSPSPGQSGELF
TRBV5-4	ASSLDRAGQF
TRBV29-1	SASSQGGQPQH
TRBV5-5	ASSSGQGPYEQY
TRBV5-8	ASSLGTVNYGYT